The T cell receptor beta chain under discussion was sequenced for a study of regulatory and conventional T cells in RAG deficiency. The length of the CDR3 is 11 residues. V trimming: 6 bases; J trimming: 16 bases; junction bases outside the gene matches: 10. Germline V gene lookup returns CDR1 DFQATT and CDR2 SNEGSKA (reference sequence). Genomic DNA came from blood conventional CD4+ T cells gated CD25-low CD127-high. Some clones are missing from TCRdb's copy, which holds only in-frame ones; the method was immunoSEQ multiplex PCR. The sample has 20,000 to 25,000 clones, around 95% seen once. The sample was also reused in another study, on regulatory T cells. As that report states: The primer mix had 52 TRBV and 13 TRBJ primers.

This clonotype was sampled from a human donor in good health. This chain uses TRBV20-1 with TRBJ2-4; 9 bases match TRBD1. Sample: CD25- CD4+ T cells sorted from blood. CDR3 DNA: TGCAGTGCAACCGGGACAGGGACGAGATACTTC. It is translated as CSATGTGTRYF.